The 27 T cell receptor beta chains below were found in one sample sequenced in a study of T cell responses to AZD1222 COVID-19 vaccine (dated by TCRdb to about 2021). According to the study, the label for this sample's time point signals: about 28 days (+/-7) after the second vaccine dose. Receptor libraries were prepared by the immunoSEQ multiplex PCR assay. Sourced from immuneACCESS, this table was stored by TCRdb with only in-frame sequences that have V and J called. A share of the clones is absent; for the studies checked, an unresolved V gene accounts for under half, and the remainder has no known explanation. Counted in this sample were about 140,000 clones; around 92% of them appeared once. The ten largest clones capture roughly 3.3% of the sample. Specimen: peripheral blood, collected 28 days after the second AZD1222 dose. The source of these receptors is an adult who received the AZD1222 COVID-19 vaccine.

The sample holds one count of this clone. The chain employs TRBV24-1 and TRBJ2-7; D gene uncertain. The CDR3 sequence is 12 residues long. Germline lookup yields CDR1 KGHDR and CDR2 SFDVKD. The germline V and J ends were trimmed by 3 bases and 2 bases, with 4 bases remaining between them. In DNA form, the CDR3 reads TGTGCCACCAGTGATGGGGCCTACGAGCAGTACTTC. As protein: CATSDGAYEQYF.

J is TRBJ2-1 and V is TRBV19; unclear D gene. Trimming removed 1 base at V and 8 bases at J, with 3 bases between. Germline V gene lookup returns CDR1 LNHDA and CDR2 SQIVND (reference sequence). The CDR3 contains 11 residues. CDR3 amino acids: CASSIAHEQFF. The CDR3 DNA reads as TGTGCCAGTAGTATAGCCCATGAGCAGTTCTTC.

The rearrangement joins TRBV27 to TRBJ2-2; 13 bases agree with TRBD2. CDR1 and CDR2 (germline): MNHEY, SMNVEV (reference sequence). This CDR3 region has 14 residues. This chain's CDR3 is CANGLAGDTGELFF. The CDR3 DNA reads TGTGCAAACGGACTAGCGGGAGACACCGGGGAGCTGTTTTTT.

The chain uses TRBV11-2 and TRBJ1-2, with TRBD1 matching over 7 bases. The germline V gene encodes CDR1 SGHAT and CDR2 FQNNGV. J gave up 0 bases and V 3 bases, and 10 bases lay outside the gene matches. The CDR3 length is 17 residues. The CDR3 protein is CASSFTSGTATNYGYTF. CDR3 nucleotides: TGTGCCAGCAGCTTCACCTCGGGGACAGCTACTAACTATGGCTACACCTTC.

V usage is TRBV19 and J usage is TRBJ1-2, with D possibly TRBD1 on 6 matching bases. Germline V gene lookup returns CDR1 LNHDA and CDR2 SQIVND (reference sequence). V shed 2 bases and J shed 6 bases, with 16 bases lying between them. The CDR3 totals 15 residues. The CDR3 spells CASSIPRQAWDGYTF. CDR3 bases: TGTGCCAGTAGTATACCCAGACAGGCTTGGGATGGCTACACCTTC. Full variable domain (rest looked up from reference TRBV19 and TRBJ1-2): DGGITQSPKYLFRKEGQNVTLSCEQNLNHDAMYWYRQDPGQGLRLIYYSQIVNDFQKGDIAEGYSVSREKKESFPLTVTSAQKNPTAFYLCASSIPRQAWDGYTFGSGTRLTVV.

The chain is built from TRBV9 and TRBJ1-2; perhaps TRBD1 as D (5 bases). Deletions cut 0 bases from V and 1 base from J, with 10 bases between. The CDR3 has 15 residues. CDR1 SGDLS and CDR2 YYNGEE come from the germline V gene. The CDR3 sequence: CASSVGQGGNYGYTF. The CDR3 coding sequence is TGTGCCAGCAGCGTAGGGCAGGGAGGTAACTATGGCTACACCTTC.

The chain is built from TRBV15 and TRBJ1-1; TRBD1 might be the D (5 bases). This CDR3 is built from 14 residues. The V and J ends lost 1 base and 2 bases respectively, with 8 bases between them. Germline CDR1 is LNHNV and CDR2 is YYDKDF (reference sequence). The CDR3 here is CATSRGRGNTEAFF. DNA for the CDR3: TGTGCCACCAGCAGAGGGAGGGGCAACACTGAAGCTTTCTTT.

J is TRBJ2-1 and V is TRBV3-1 (or the pseudogene TRBV3-2), with 9 bases aligning to TRBD1. This CDR3 has 16 residues. Per germline, CDR1 LGHDT and CDR2 YNNKEL (reference sequence). Germline trimming cut 4 bases from V and 0 bases from J; bases unmatched to any gene: 4. CDR3 residues: CASSPRDRASYNEQFF. The DNA for the CDR3 is TGTGCCAGCAGCCCTCGGGACAGGGCCTCCTACAATGAGCAGTTCTTC.

Note on this clone: Other DNA sequences in this specimen translate into the identical CDR3. The chain carries TRBV5-1 and TRBJ2-5, with a tentative D call TRBD1 (5 bases). V was cut by 0 bases and J by 2 bases, with 8 bases left in between. Germline values: CDR1 SGHRS, CDR2 YFSETQ. The CDR3 loop spans 14 amino acids. The CDR3: CASSLGGSQETQYF. Written as DNA, the CDR3 is TGCGCCAGCAGCTTGGGGGGCAGTCAAGAGACCCAGTACTTC. Based on the CDR3 plus reference TRBV5-1 and TRBJ2-5, the full variable domain is KAGVTQTPRYLIKTRGQQVTLSCSPISGHRSVSWYQQTPGQGLQFLFEYFSETQRNKGNFPGRFSGRQFSNSRSEMNVSTLELGDSALYLCASSLGGSQETQYFGPGTRLLVL.

The chain has TRBV12-3 or TRBV12-4 and TRBJ2-5, with D hard to call. The CDR3 loop spans 13 amino acids. Trimming pared 2 bases from V and 1 base from J, leaving 5 bases between. CDR3 loop: CASSLRSQETQYF. The DNA of the CDR3 is TGTGCCAGCAGTTTAAGGTCCCAAGAGACCCAGTACTTC.

CDR3 in amino acids: CASSRGRGTGELFF. CDR3 coding DNA: TGCGCCAGCAGCCGGGGCAGGGGCACCGGGGAGCTGTTTTTT. The rearrangement joins TRBV4-3 to TRBJ2-2, with D possibly being TRBD1 (6 bases). The CDR3 length is 14 residues. V lost 4 bases and J 4 bases, leaving 10 bases between the germline ends. The germline V gene encodes CDR1 LGHNA and CDR2 YSLEER.

In this sample, this clone turned up once. Its ends do not fully match the called genes, so a read error is possible. The genes are TRBV7-2 and TRBJ1-2, with D unresolved. Germline V gene data show CDR1 as SGHTA and CDR2 as FQGNSA. The CDR3 sequence is 11 residues long. DNA of the CDR3: TGTGCCAGCAGCTTAGAAGAAAGGGAGGCCTTC. This encodes CASSLEEREAF.

This rearrangement joins TRBV19 to TRBJ2-2; TRBD2 matches at 14 bases. The CDR3 contains 22 residues. Germline values: CDR1 LNHDA, CDR2 SQIVND (reference sequence). The V gene end was trimmed by 3 bases and the J gene end by 1 base; junction bases not matched to a gene: 16. The CDR3 bases are TGTGCCAGTAGTATCGAACCTATCCTAAGGACTAGCGGGAGGAGGAACACCGGGGAGCTGTTTTTT. Its translation is CASSIEPILRTSGRRNTGELFF.

The V and J genes are TRBV3-1 (or the pseudogene TRBV3-2) and TRBJ2-3; D unresolved. CDR1 is LGHDT, CDR2 YNNKEL, per germline (reference sequence). This CDR3 contains 12 residues. V dropped 0 bases and J dropped 3 bases, with 1 base sitting between them. This CDR3 reads CASSQETDTQYF. CDR3 coding DNA: TGTGCCAGCAGCCAAGAGACAGATACGCAGTATTTT.

The CDR3 DNA reads as TGTGCCAGCAGCTTAAGTGGTGTGGGGGATCAGCCCCAGCATTTT. Amino acid sequence: CASSLSGVGDQPQHF. V gene TRBV11-2 combines with J gene TRBJ1-5; weak D call: TRBD1 (5 bases). This CDR3 spans 15 amino acids. Between the trimmed V and J ends, which lost 2 bases and 5 bases, there was a span of 13 bases. In germline, CDR1 is SGHAT, CDR2 FQNNGV.

The CDR3 nucleotides read TGTGCCAGCTCGCGACGACAGGGGAACACCGGGGAGCTGTTTTTT. Its translation is CASSRRQGNTGELFF. The rearrangement joins TRBV18 to TRBJ2-2, with TRBD1 matching over 7 bases. The CDR3 is 15 amino acids. Germline CDR1 KGHSH, CDR2 LQKENI. V trimming: 6 bases; J trimming: 1 base; junction bases outside the gene matches: 5.

J is TRBJ1-1 and V is TRBV19; 9 bases are shared with TRBD1. After removal of 6 bases from V and 3 bases from J, the junction contained 2 bases not matched to a gene. Germline lookup yields CDR1 LNHDA and CDR2 SQIVND (reference sequence). This CDR3 is 13 amino acids long. In nucleotides, the CDR3 is TGTGCCAGTAGAGACAGGGGGGACACTGAAGCTTTCTTT. Translated, it gives CASRDRGDTEAFF.

V gene TRBV27 combines with J gene TRBJ2-5; D gene unclear. The germline gives CDR1 MNHEY, CDR2 SMNVEV (reference sequence). Trimming removed 6 bases from V and 2 bases from J, with 16 bases in between. The length of the CDR3 is 15 residues. The CDR3 DNA reads TGTGCCAGCAGCCCTAGTCCGGTCGGACAAGAGACCCAGTACTTC. Its protein product is CASSPSPVGQETQYF.

V usage is TRBV10-2 and J usage is TRBJ2-1; TRBD1 or TRBD2 may be the D gene (8 bases each). Trimming pared 5 bases from V and 3 bases from J, leaving 23 bases between. The CDR3 is made up of 18 amino acids. Germline V CDR1 and CDR2: WSHSY, SAAADI. CDR3 DNA sequence: TGCGCCAGCAGTCGGGCAGGGGGCCAGCGGGAGCGCTACAATGAGCAGTTCTTC. Translation gives CASSRAGGQRERYNEQFF.

The chain is built from TRBV11-2 and TRBJ2-5; TRBD1 is a possible D gene (5 bases). The CDR3 sequence is 14 residues long. Germline-derived CDR1 and CDR2 are SGHAT and FQNNGV. Trimming removed 5 bases from V and 2 bases from J, with 12 bases in between. This CDR3 is CASSPGFSQETQYF. The DNA of the CDR3 is TGTGCCAGCAGCCCAGGGTTCTCTCAAGAGACCCAGTACTTC.

The V gene is TRBV18, the J gene TRBJ2-3; D is possibly TRBD2 (6 bases). Germline V gives CDR1 KGHSH, CDR2 LQKENI. This CDR3 region has 15 residues. The V gene lost 3 bases and the J gene lost 0 bases, with 10 bases spanning the gap. CDR3 sequence (DNA): TGTGCCAGCTCACCGCGGGAAAGTAGCACAGATACGCAGTATTTT. It yields the protein CASSPRESSTDTQYF.

J is TRBJ2-7 and V is TRBV2; 9 bases agree with TRBD1. Germline lookup yields CDR1 SNHLY and CDR2 FYNNEI. The ends lost 7 bases at V and 3 bases at J; junction bases unmatched: 7. The CDR3 is 14 amino acids. CDR3 protein: CASTPGQGLYEQYF. The DNA for the CDR3 is TGTGCCAGCACCCCGGGACAGGGACTCTACGAGCAGTACTTC. The full variable domain, with the rest looked up from reference TRBV2 and TRBJ2-7, is EPEVTQTPSHQVTQMGQEVILRCVPISNHLYFYWYRQILGQKVEFLVSFYNNEISEKSEIFDDQFSVERPDGSNFTLKIRSTKLEDSAMYFCASTPGQGLYEQYFGPGTRLTVT.

The chain combines TRBV9 with TRBJ2-3; 7 nucleotides match TRBD2. Unmatched junction bases numbered 0, after V lost 2 bases and J lost 0 bases. In germline, CDR1 is SGDLS, CDR2 YYNGEE. The CDR3 runs to 14 residues. CDR3 sequence: CASSVSGSTDTQYF. The CDR3 bases are TGTGCCAGCAGCGTTAGCGGGAGCACAGATACGCAGTATTTT.

The V and J genes are TRBV7-2 and TRBJ2-7; TRBD2 agrees at 7 bases. The V gene end was trimmed by 4 bases and the J gene end by 3 bases; junction bases not matched to a gene: 6. This CDR3 has 14 residues. Germline V gene data show CDR1 as SGHTA and CDR2 as FQGNSA. The CDR3 loop is CASSSSGTHYEQYF. In DNA, the CDR3 is TGTGCCAGCAGCTCAAGCGGGACCCACTACGAGCAGTACTTC.

This sequence joins TRBV27 and TRBJ1-6, with D tentatively TRBD1 (6 bases). Germline lookup yields CDR1 MNHEY and CDR2 SMNVEV (reference sequence). CDR3 length equals 12 residues. Deletions cut 8 bases from V and 7 bases from J, with 9 bases between. The CDR3 sequence is CASRTANSPLHF. DNA of the CDR3: TGTGCCAGCCGGACAGCAAATTCACCCCTCCACTTT.

This chain connects TRBV3-1 (or the pseudogene TRBV3-2) to TRBJ2-2; D is unclear. V was pared by 1 base and J by 3 bases, with 15 bases between. The CDR3 is 17 residues long. From germline, CDR1 is LGHDT and CDR2 YNNKEL (reference sequence). CDR3 sequence (DNA): TGTGCCAGCAGCCAAGGAACACGCGTCGACGACACCGGGGAGCTGTTTTTT. Protein: CASSQGTRVDDTGELFF.

This clone has a single count. The chain links TRBV19 to TRBJ1-5; D uncertain. The length of the CDR3 is 12 residues. Germline-derived CDR1 and CDR2 are LNHDA and SQIVND (reference sequence). V lost 4 bases, J lost 9 bases, and 10 bases lay in between. The CDR3 nucleotides are TGTGCCAGTAGTAGCATCCCGGGGCCCCAGCATTTT. Protein: CASSSIPGPQHF.